These 9 T cell receptor beta chains were sequenced from one sample in a study of response to subunit inactivated influenza vaccine. TCRdb reprocessed the RT-PCR reads with MiXCR, giving one entry per CDR3 protein. Found here are under 950,000 distinct CDR3 sequences, around 20% of them singletons; the top ten hold about 10%. This material consisted of PBMCs from blood, taken roughly 5 days after vaccination. These receptors came from a man aged 45-60 years who received an inactivated influenza vaccine.

The gene calls are TRBV25-1 and TRBJ1-1; D remains ambiguous. The CDR3 loop spans 14 amino acids. Looked up from germline, CDR1 is MGHDK and CDR2 is SYGVNS. Trimming cost V 4 bases and J 1 base, with 10 bases left between them. The CDR3 nucleotides are TGTGCCAGCAGTGCCTCCCTGGAGAACACTGAAGCTTTCTTT. It codes for CASSASLENTEAFF.

The rearrangement links TRBV20-1 to TRBJ1-1; 8 bases agree with TRBD1. V was clipped by 5 bases and J by 1 base; unmatched bases: 3. CDR1 DFQATT and CDR2 SNEGSKA come from the germline V gene (reference sequence). The CDR3 loop spans 13 amino acids. CDR3 nucleotide sequence: TGCAGTGCTCTCGGACAGGGGAACACTGAAGCTTTCTTT. Translated: CSALGQGNTEAFF.

The V gene is TRBV9, the J gene TRBJ2-1; D is possibly TRBD1 or TRBD2 (5 bases each). Germline CDR1 is SGDLS and CDR2 is YYNGEE. The CDR3 spans 15 residues. Trimming cost V 0 bases and J 3 bases, with 10 bases left between them. This CDR3 is CASSVVPGSYNEQFF. CDR3 coding DNA: TGTGCCAGCAGCGTAGTTCCAGGGAGCTACAATGAGCAGTTCTTC.

This clonotype was seen ten or more times. The genes are TRBV20-1 and TRBJ2-1, with a weak D call TRBD1 (8 bases). Germline loops: CDR1 DFQATT, CDR2 SNEGSKA (reference sequence). The CDR3 covers 13 residues. V gave up 5 bases and J gave up 7 bases, with 15 bases separating them. CDR3 residues: CSARGQGGNEQFF. CDR3 nucleotides: TGCAGTGCTCGTGGACAGGGAGGGAATGAGCAGTTCTTC.

In its sample, this clonotype was seen a few times. The rearrangement joins TRBV7-9 to TRBJ2-3; D is unclear. The ends were cut back, 3 bases at V and 0 bases at J, with 10 bases in the middle. Germline CDR1 and CDR2: SEHNR and FQNEAQ (reference sequence). CDR3 length: 15 residues. The CDR3 here is CASSFPTSSTDTQYF. The CDR3 DNA reads TGTGCCAGCAGCTTTCCTACCTCAAGCACAGATACGCAGTATTTT.

This clonotype was seen repeatedly, ten times or more. This chain connects TRBV29-1 to TRBJ2-5, with 10 bases aligning to TRBD2. The CDR3 extends over 13 amino acids. The germline V gene has CDR1 SQVTM and CDR2 ANQGSEA. The junction had 10 bases not matched to a gene; V was cut back by 6 bases and J by 9 bases. CDR3 residues: CSVIPGTSVSQYF. The CDR3 region has the DNA TGCAGCGTAATTCCCGGGACTAGCGTGTCCCAGTACTTC.

This clonotype turned up a few times. This CDR3 is CSASRGLAAYNEQFF. The CDR3, as DNA: TGCAGTGCTAGCAGAGGACTAGCGGCCTACAATGAGCAGTTCTTC. The rearrangement joins TRBV20-1 to TRBJ2-1, with 10 bases lining up with TRBD2. Trimming cost V 3 bases and J 2 bases; bases outside gene matches: 4. CDR3 size: 15 residues. Germline CDR1 DFQATT, CDR2 SNEGSKA (reference sequence).

CDR3 DNA: TGCAGTGCTAGGATCGGGGATCGGGGCTACGAGCAGTACTTC. Translating gives CSARIGDRGYEQYF. This chain connects TRBV20-1 to TRBJ2-7, with D maybe TRBD2 (5 bases). The CDR3 totals 14 residues. Germline CDR1 DFQATT, CDR2 SNEGSKA (reference sequence). Deletions cut 3 bases from V and 3 bases from J, with 15 bases between.

This clonotype was detected once. This sequence joins TRBV13 and TRBJ2-4, with D unresolved. Trimming took off 3 bases at V and 2 bases at J, with 17 bases between the two ends. CDR1 PRHDT and CDR2 FYEKMQ come from the germline V gene (reference sequence). The CDR3 has 17 residues. CDR3 sequence (DNA): TGTGCCAGCAGCTTTTTCGATCCCGGGTCGTCCAAAAACATTCAGTACTTC. Protein: CASSFFDPGSSKNIQYF.